Many counts were recorded for the clone carrying this T cell receptor (beta chain). Its antigen remains unknown. Researchers drew blood RNA from unsorted whole blood and extracted germline DNA as well. From around 0.5 ug of total RNA, TCR beta-specific cDNA was reverse-transcribed using a constant-region primer. Three-round nested multiplex PCR performed with slightly modified ARM-PCR produced the TCR beta libraries. TRBV1-TRBV30 forward and Cbeta reverse primers drove the first two roughly 10-cycle rounds. TCRdb redid the calling of the multiplex PCR reads with MiXCR, one entry per CDR3 protein. The table shows roughly 330,000 distinct CDR3 sequences, with less than 70% occurring only once. Germline CDR1 MNHNY, CDR2 SVGAGI (reference sequence). The CDR3 sequence is 15 residues long. V lost 2 bases and J lost 0, with 11 bases in between. This entry is derived from a study of tumor-infiltrating lymphocytes in primary liver carcinoma. Study background: Each of the samples returned roughly 3.65 to 7.5 million productive TCRbeta reads (a yield similar across tissue types).

Study-wide points: Against blood, tumors held a significantly higher top-250-clone fraction (p = 0.039). Without sorting, CD4+ versus CD8+ T cell repertoires were not compared.

The sequence was collected from a man aged 35-49 years with primary liver carcinoma and hepatitis B virus infection. Sequencing was performed on peripheral blood. This chain connects TRBV6-6 to TRBJ2-7; D may be TRBD2 (6 bases). The CDR3, as DNA: TGTGCCAGCAGTTACGATCGGGAGAGCTCCTACGAGCAGTACTTC. It is translated as CASSYDRESSYEQYF.